This T cell receptor (beta chain) was sequenced in a study of post-analysis software for immune sequencing data. Whole-study context: Multiple sclerosis in the patients followed relapsing-remitting, secondary progressive and progressive-relapsing courses. Study results and limitations: In patients, TRBV5-6, TRBV5-1 and TRBV20-1 belonged to five TRBV segments found more frequently than in controls. Strong co-clustering by F measure was evident for samples that had been prepared in the same batch. Relative to controls, patients with multiple sclerosis showed significantly lower normalized Chao1 diversity.

This CDR3 contains 16 residues. J lost 5 bases, V lost 4 bases, and 6 bases had no gene match. Of note for this clonotype: The antigen is not known.

Sequencing libraries made from TCR beta cDNA carried unique molecular identifiers. Input populations of roughly 0.85 to 11 million T cells gave rise to hundreds of thousands of cDNA molecules. TCRdb reprocessed the PCR reads with MiXCR, giving one entry per CDR3 protein. The data hold 750,000 to 950,000 distinct CDR3 sequences, with about 57% observed a single time. The V call is TRBV12-3 or TRBV12-4, the J call TRBJ1-5; 12 positions agree with TRBD1. What was sequenced was blood. This receptor was identified in a girl aged 10 to 17 with multiple sclerosis. CDR3 sequence: CASSSPGQGADQPQHF. CDR3 coding DNA: TGTGCCAGCAGTTCTCCGGGACAGGGGGCCGATCAGCCCCAGCATTTT.